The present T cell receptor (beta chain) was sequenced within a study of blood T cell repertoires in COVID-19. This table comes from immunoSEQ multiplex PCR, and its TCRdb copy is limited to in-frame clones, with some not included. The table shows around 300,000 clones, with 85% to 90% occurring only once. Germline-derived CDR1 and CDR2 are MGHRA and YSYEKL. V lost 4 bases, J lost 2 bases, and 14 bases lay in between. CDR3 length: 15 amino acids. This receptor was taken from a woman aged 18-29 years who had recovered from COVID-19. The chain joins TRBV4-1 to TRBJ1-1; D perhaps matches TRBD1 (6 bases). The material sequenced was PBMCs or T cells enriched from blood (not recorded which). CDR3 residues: CASSRRDTINTEAFF. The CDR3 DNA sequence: TGCGCCAGCAGCCGCCGGGACACGATAAACACTGAAGCTTTCTTT.